The T cell receptor (beta chain) under discussion was sequenced for a study of blood T cells in healthy people across ages. Overall study results and limits: Age advanced and TCR beta diversity per million T cells fell, roughly linearly. Naive CD4+ cells and diversity were both higher in long-lived donors than in aged donors. Samples with more naive T cells showed higher observed beta diversity.

This clonotype was seen a few times. Its specificity is not known. V lost 5 bases and J lost 1, with 6 bases in between. CDR1 and CDR2 from the germline V gene are MNHNY and SVGAGI (reference sequence). The CDR3 has 12 residues. Through a sample-barcoded 5' primer and a J-beta primer mix, a second PCR was run for roughly 7 to 11 cycles. Each single sample gave us at least 3 million CDR3-containing paired-end reads. MiXCR, applied by TCRdb to the 5' RACE reads, yields one record per CDR3 protein. The sample includes about a million distinct CDR3 sequences, 51% of them seen just once. What was sequenced was blood. This TCR came from a woman aged 60-70 years in good health. The V and J genes are TRBV6-6 and TRBJ2-7; D is unresolved. CDR3 sequence (DNA): TGTGCCAGCAGTACTTGGTCCTACGAGCAGTACTTC. Its protein is CASSTWSYEQYF.